These 10 T cell receptor beta chains originate from one sample sequenced in a study of CD8 T cells in Susac syndrome. Reverse transcription of roughly 0.5 to 1 ug RNA was carried out with random hexamers. TCRdb re-called the immunoSEQ multiplex PCR reads with MiXCR, one entry per CDR3 protein. The table has roughly 150,000 distinct CDR3 sequences, roughly 95% seen once. The source material was CD4+ T cells from PBMCs. The receptors stem from a human donor with Susac syndrome.

The chain recombines TRBV21-1 with TRBJ1-3. TRBV21-1 has pseudogene status. This CDR3 has 16 residues. CDR3 DNA sequence: TGTGCCAGCAGCATCGAACGTTCCTGCTCTGGAAACACCATATATTTT. Encoded protein: CASSIERSCSGNTIYF.

The chain employs TRBV24-1 and TRBJ2-1; no firm D call. Germline lookup yields CDR1 KGHDR and CDR2 SFDVKD. V was cut by 4 bases and J by 9 bases, with 12 bases left in between. The CDR3 sequence is 13 residues long. CDR3 sequence (DNA): TGTGCCACCAGTGAACGGGTCTTTGGTGAGCAGTTCTTC. It specifies CATSERVFGEQFF.

This clonotype has a single count. The V and J genes are TRBV5-1 and TRBJ1-2, with 7 nucleotides matching TRBD1. The CDR3 is 13 residues long. J gave up 6 bases and V 2 bases, and 4 bases lay outside the gene matches. Germline CDR1 reads SGHRS; CDR2 reads YFSETQ. CDR3 nucleotide sequence: TGCGCCAGCAGCTTAGGGGGCGGCCATGGCTACACCTTC. Translating gives CASSLGGGHGYTF.

The V gene is TRBV5-1, the J gene TRBJ2-7; TRBD1 aligns across 7 bases. The CDR3 extends over 14 amino acids. V lost 0 bases, J lost 3 bases, and 3 bases stayed unmatched. From germline, CDR1 is SGHRS and CDR2 YFSETQ. The CDR3 is CASSLVGGSYEQYF. The CDR3 DNA reads TGCGCCAGCAGCTTGGTAGGGGGCAGCTACGAGCAGTACTTC.

Here the CDR3 DNA reads TGTGCCAGCAGTATCCAGGCAAACTATGGCTACACCTTC. Translating it yields CASSIQANYGYTF. This sequence joins TRBV6-6 and TRBJ1-2; D is undetermined. V lost 5 bases, J lost 2 bases, and 9 bases lay in between. CDR1 and CDR2 (germline): MNHNY, SVGAGI (reference sequence). This CDR3 spans 13 amino acids.

J is TRBJ2-5 and V is TRBV5-1; 9 bases match TRBD2. The CDR3 is made up of 16 amino acids. Germline V gives CDR1 SGHRS, CDR2 YFSETQ. Trimming at V came to 0 bases and at J to 2 bases, leaving 5 bases not matched to a gene. The CDR3 protein is CASSLVSGGPQETQYF. The CDR3 DNA is TGCGCCAGCAGCTTGGTTAGCGGGGGTCCACAAGAGACCCAGTACTTC. Full variable domain (missing parts from reference TRBV5-1 and TRBJ2-5): KAGVTQTPRYLIKTRGQQVTLSCSPISGHRSVSWYQQTPGQGLQFLFEYFSETQRNKGNFPGRFSGRQFSNSRSEMNVSTLELGDSALYLCASSLVSGGPQETQYFGPGTRLLVL.

V and J are TRBV4-2 and TRBJ2-2, with 12 bases fitting TRBD2. Per germline, CDR1 LGHNA and CDR2 YNFKEQ. This CDR3 spans 15 amino acids. The junction had 6 bases not matched to a gene; V was cut back by 8 bases and J by 5 bases. This chain's CDR3 is CASFLAGGQTGELFF. In nucleotides, the CDR3 is TGTGCCAGCTTCCTAGCGGGGGGGCAGACCGGGGAGCTGTTTTTT.

The chain carries TRBV6-4 and TRBJ2-5; D remains unclear. CDR1 and CDR2 (germline): MRHNA, SNTAGT. V lost 11 bases to trimming and J lost 5 bases, with 3 bases between them. This CDR3 comprises 8 residues. The CDR3 bases are TGTGCCGGGGAGACCCAGTACTTC. It specifies CAGETQYF.

The chain employs TRBV18 and TRBJ2-5; D might be TRBD2 (5 bases). In germline, CDR1 is KGHSH, CDR2 LQKENI. V was trimmed by 3 bases and J by 1 base, leaving 9 bases between them. This CDR3 spans 14 amino acids. The CDR3 sequence: CASSPGLPQETQYF. CDR3 DNA sequence: TGTGCCAGCTCACCCGGACTCCCCCAAGAGACCCAGTACTTC. Full variable domain (remainder filled in from reference TRBV18 and TRBJ2-5): NAGVMQNPRHLVRRRGQEARLRCSPMKGHSHVYWYRQLPEEGLKFMVYLQKENIIDESGMPKERFSAEFPKEGPSILRIQQVVRGDSAAYFCASSPGLPQETQYFGPGTRLLVL.

The chain carries TRBV6-5 and TRBJ2-7; D is undetermined. CDR3 length: 11 amino acids. V gave up 2 bases and J gave up 7 bases, with 6 bases separating them. Germline CDR1 reads MNHEY; CDR2 reads SVGAGI. The CDR3 region has the DNA TGTGCCAGCAGTTACGGGTCTGAGCAGTACTTC. It translates to CASSYGSEQYF.